This T cell receptor (beta chain) was retrieved from a study of cytomegalovirus exposure and HLA in healthy donors. Study-level points and caveats: At a 0.05 false discovery rate, a later analysis found 16,951 TCR beta sequences to be associated with HLA alleles. Trimming of TCR beta V- and J-genes showed a link, identified in a later analysis, to a missense DCLRE1C variant.

Trimming took 6 bases from V and 3 from J; bases not matched to a gene: 9. The CDR3 runs 15 residues. Germline CDR1 SEHNR, CDR2 FQNEAQ (reference sequence). In nominal health when sampled, donors likely had unrecorded immune exposures nonetheless. PCR amplification relied on 60 Vbeta primers (plus 13 Jbeta primers). Sequencing used immunoSEQ multiplex PCR; TCRdb keeps in-frame clones, though not all of them. The repertoire includes about 160,000 clones, roughly three quarters of them detected once, and 8.5% to 10% sits in the top ten. This clone was seen a handful of times. Antigen specificity is unknown.

The TCR originated in a man aged 18 to 29 in good health and CMV-seropositive. The rearrangement joins TRBV7-9 to TRBJ1-2; 8 nucleotides line up with TRBD1. Sequenced input: PBMCs. CDR3 residues: CASSYPGGADYGYTF. The CDR3 bases are TGTGCCAGCAGTTACCCAGGGGGCGCGGACTATGGCTACACCTTC.